Presented here are 4 T cell receptor beta chains from one specimen sequenced in a study of monozygotic twins with inflammatory bowel disease. From the 5' RACE reads, TCRdb lists one entry per CDR3 protein and no DNA. This sample's table has around 230,000 distinct CDR3 sequences. Source material: blood. These receptors were collected from a human donor with ulcerative colitis or Crohn's disease, or a healthy co-twin of an affected twin (not recorded which).

V usage is TRBV5-1 and J usage is TRBJ2-7; as DNA is missing, the TRBD1 call by TCRdb cannot be tested. CDR3 length: 14 residues. Germline V gene sequence: CDR1 SGHRS, CDR2 YFSETQ. The CDR3 sequence: CTSSFQGLSDEQYF.

This rearrangement joins TRBV7-9 to TRBJ2-5; with no DNA, the TCRdb D assignment of TRBD2 cannot be verified. The germline V gene has CDR1 SEHNR and CDR2 FQNEAQ (reference sequence). CDR3 size: 15 residues. This chain's CDR3 is CASSFKAGGQETQYF.

This sequence joins TRBV5-1 and TRBJ2-3; TCRdb's D call, TRBD1, is unchecked because there is no DNA. In germline, CDR1 is SGHRS, CDR2 YFSETQ. This CDR3 has 15 residues. The CDR3 loop is CASSSGTGGTDTQYF. The full variable domain, rest sourced from reference TRBV5-1 and TRBJ2-3, is KAGVTQTPRYLIKTRGQQVTLSCSPISGHRSVSWYQQTPGQGLQFLFEYFSETQRNKGNFPGRFSGRQFSNSRSEMNVSTLELGDSALYLCASSSGTGGTDTQYFGPGTRLTVL.

The V call is TRBV12-3 or TRBV12-4, the J call TRBJ1-1; TCRdb calls TRBD1, which cannot be checked without DNA. The length of the CDR3 is 15 residues. This chain's CDR3 is CASSFTTRPGQGNFF.